This T cell receptor (beta chain) appears in the sequencing data of a study of post-analysis software for immune sequencing data. The germline V and J ends were trimmed by 6 bases and 3 bases, with 20 bases remaining between them. Germline CDR1 is SGHAT and CDR2 is FQNNGV. The CDR3 spans 16 residues. The library was made from cDNA and included unique molecular identifiers. TCRdb itself ran the PCR reads through MiXCR, one entry per CDR3 protein. Found here are about 800,000 distinct CDR3 sequences, roughly 30% of them singletons; the top ten hold around 0.56%. The study's findings and limits: Roughly five TRBV segments, including TRBV5-6, TRBV5-1 and TRBV20-1, were more frequent in patients than controls.

As to this clonotype: The target antigen is unknown.

The receptor comes from a girl aged 10 to 17 with multiple sclerosis. The chain employs TRBV11-2 and TRBJ1-2, with D hard to call. The material sequenced was blood. The CDR3 region has the DNA TGTGCCAGCAGTTTCAATCTAAAAACGGGCGACTATGGCTACACCTTC. Translating gives CASSFNLKTGDYGYTF.